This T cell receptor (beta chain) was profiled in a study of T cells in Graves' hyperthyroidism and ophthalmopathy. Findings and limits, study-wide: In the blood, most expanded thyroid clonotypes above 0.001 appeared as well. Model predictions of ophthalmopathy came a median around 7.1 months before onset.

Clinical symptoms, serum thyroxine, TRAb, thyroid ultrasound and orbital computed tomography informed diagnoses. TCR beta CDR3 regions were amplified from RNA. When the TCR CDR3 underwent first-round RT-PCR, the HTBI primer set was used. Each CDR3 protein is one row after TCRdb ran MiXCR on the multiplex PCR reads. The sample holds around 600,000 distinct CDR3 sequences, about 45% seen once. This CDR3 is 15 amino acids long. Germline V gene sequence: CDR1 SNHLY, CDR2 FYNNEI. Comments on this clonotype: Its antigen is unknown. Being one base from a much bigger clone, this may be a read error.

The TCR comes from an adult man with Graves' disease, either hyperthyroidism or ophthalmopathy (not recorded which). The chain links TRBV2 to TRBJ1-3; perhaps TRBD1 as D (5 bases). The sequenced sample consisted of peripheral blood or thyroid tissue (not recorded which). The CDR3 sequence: CANSGGVFSGNTIYF. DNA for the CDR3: TGTGCCAACAGTGGGGGAGTCTTCTCTGGAAACACCATATATTTT.